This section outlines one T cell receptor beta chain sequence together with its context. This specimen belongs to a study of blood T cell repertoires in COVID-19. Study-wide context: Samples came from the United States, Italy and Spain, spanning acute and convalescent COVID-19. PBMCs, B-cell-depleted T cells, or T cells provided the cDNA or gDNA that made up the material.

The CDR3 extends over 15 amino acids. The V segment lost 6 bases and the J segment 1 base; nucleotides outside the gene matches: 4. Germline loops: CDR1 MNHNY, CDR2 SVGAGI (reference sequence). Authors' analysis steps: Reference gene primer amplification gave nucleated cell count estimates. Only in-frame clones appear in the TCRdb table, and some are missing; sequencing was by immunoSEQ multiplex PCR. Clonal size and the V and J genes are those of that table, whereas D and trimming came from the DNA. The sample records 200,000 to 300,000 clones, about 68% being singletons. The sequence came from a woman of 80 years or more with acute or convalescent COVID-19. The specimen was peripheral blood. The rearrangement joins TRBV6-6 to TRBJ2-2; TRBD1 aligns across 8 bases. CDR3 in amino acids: CASRHDRGNTGELFF. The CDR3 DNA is TGTGCCAGCAGACACGACAGGGGGAACACCGGGGAGCTGTTTTTT.